This record covers a single T cell receptor beta chain. Its matching antigen is unknown. A much larger clone lies one base from this, so it may be a read error. Germline V gene sequence: CDR1 MNHEY, CDR2 SMNVEV (reference sequence). This CDR3 comprises 15 residues. This sample is part of a study of response to subunit inactivated influenza vaccine. Study-level findings and limits: Each seasonal influenza vaccination recruits few new T cells, the authors suggested.

TCRdb itself ran the RT-PCR reads through MiXCR, one entry per CDR3 protein. The sample yields 160,000 or so distinct CDR3 sequences, approximately 10% seen once. Sample: non-naive T cells sorted from PBMCs, taken around seven weeks after vaccination. This receptor was obtained from a man between 50 and 59 years old who received an inactivated influenza vaccine. The rearrangement uses TRBV27 and TRBJ2-1; TRBD2 matches at 9 bases. CDR3 DNA: TGTGCCAGCAGTTTACTAGCGGGAAGGGACAATGTGCAGTTCTTC. Translating gives CASSLLAGRDNVQFF.